This entry is about one T cell receptor (beta chain). A read error may account for a junction end that differs from germline. Sample-barcoded 5' priming and a J-beta primer mix drove a second PCR of about 6 to 12 cycles. Every sample gave at least 3 million paired-end reads containing CDR3. TCRdb re-derived calls from the 5' RACE reads in MiXCR, one entry per CDR3 protein. The repertoire holds hundreds of thousands of distinct CDR3 sequences, with around 25% as singletons. The data stem from a study of blood T cells in healthy people across ages. This CDR3 contains 15 residues. Germline V gives CDR1 SGHDT, CDR2 YYEEEE. This sample also appeared in a second study, on T cells of mothers and their children.

The sample taken for sequencing was blood. This clonotype originated in a boy aged 10-17 years in good health. This rearrangement joins TRBV5-6 to TRBJ2-1; 8 positions match TRBD1. The DNA of the CDR3 is TGTGCCAGCAACTTGGTGGACAGGGATTACAATGAGCAGTTCTTC. Its protein product is CASNLVDRDYNEQFF.